This T cell receptor (beta chain) was observed in a study of CD8 T cells in ankylosing spondylitis. V lost 3 bases and J lost 3; bases outside the gene matches: 7. CDR1 is MGHDK, CDR2 SYGVNS, per germline. The CDR3 totals 15 residues. This clonotype has just a few counts. What it binds is not known. Making the TCR beta libraries involved quantitative 5'-RACE with molecular barcodes. TCRdb recomputed calls from the 5' RACE reads with MiXCR, one row per CDR3 protein. The data hold almost 250,000 distinct CDR3 sequences, with about 30% observed a single time. Overall study results and limits: The study identified a TCR beta motif of fewer than 10 highly homologous variants that appeared characteristic of ankylosing spondylitis blood. Reported data indicate significant enrichment of disease-linked clones within matched ankylosing spondylitis synovial fluid. Clones linked to the disease showed a CD8+ phenotype. They occurred at relatively low frequencies in peripheral blood.

Sequencing was performed on blood, either unsorted or a sorted T cell fraction (not recorded which). This chain uses TRBV25-1 with TRBJ2-7; 8 bases line up with TRBD1. This receptor was identified in a male donor with ankylosing spondylitis or in good health (not recorded which). The DNA of the CDR3 is TGTGCCAGCAGTGATCCTAGACAGGGGCGCTACGAGCAGTACTTC. This sequence encodes CASSDPRQGRYEQYF.